A selection of T cell receptor beta chains follows, all from one sample in a study of cytomegalovirus exposure and HLA in healthy donors. TCRdb's copy holds only in-frame clones and misses some; the assay was immunoSEQ multiplex PCR. The sample shows about 90,000 clones, around three quarters of them seen only once. The sequencing sample was made of PBMCs. The receptors shown here come from a woman between 40 and 50 years old in good health and CMV-seropositive. The conserved cysteine and the conserved F or W are not part of the CDR3 here. Fields, in order: V gene, J gene, CDR3 protein.

>TRBV7-9|TRBJ1-4
ASSLKAALTGEKLF
>TRBV30|TRBJ2-7
AWSGTGSYEQY
>TRBV6-1|TRBJ1-2
ASSEGTPYQGYT
>TRBV14|TRBJ2-7
ASSLRSTRNEQY
>TRBV9|TRBJ2-5
ASSVNPTVETQY
>TRBV6-5|TRBJ2-7
ASSYSSAGEYEQY
>TRBV27|TRBJ2-7
ASSLVTGAPEQY
>TRBV5-4|TRBJ2-1
ASSLEQGGRNEQF
>TRBV18|TRBJ2-7
ASSAGDEQY
>TRBV7-2|TRBJ2-7
ASSLGQGSKEQY